These 17 T cell receptor beta chains originate from one sample sequenced in a study of identical twins (dated by TCRdb to about 2016). The method behind the library was 5' RACE. The reads were generated on an Illumina HiSeq 2000. TCRdb redid the processing of the public reads, applying fastp at Q25 and MiXCR, and retained in-frame beta chains. Duplicate CDR3 protein sequences are folded into a single record with the most common DNA and genes. Across this sample there are some 1,700,000 distinct CDR3 sequences, with roughly 35% seen only once. The leading ten clones occupy around 0.25% of the sample. Specimen: cord blood. These receptors were collected from a newborn girl in good health.

The chain is built from TRBV3-1 and TRBJ1-1; D is unresolved. From germline, CDR1 is LGHDT and CDR2 YNNKEL (reference sequence). V gave up 0 bases and J gave up 10 bases, with 9 bases separating them. CDR3 size: 12 residues. CDR3 amino acids: CASSQEGPGAFF. The CDR3 DNA is TGTGCCAGCAGCCAAGAAGGCCCCGGAGCTTTCTTT.

The CDR3 loop reads CASRPLSGNEQYF. The CDR3 DNA is TGTGCCAGCAGACCCCTTTCCGGTAATGAGCAGTACTTC. This rearrangement joins TRBV28 to TRBJ2-1; D gene uncertain. The closer fit of TRBJ2-7 to the DNA end suggests the J call may be wrong. From germline, CDR1 is MDHEN and CDR2 SYDVKM. CDR3 length: 13 residues.

This clonotype showed up just a few times. This chain joins TRBV4-1 and TRBJ2-7; 14 nucleotides agree with TRBD2. CDR3 length: 16 residues. CDR1 and CDR2 from the germline V gene are MGHRA and YSYEKL. With V trimmed by 2 bases and J by 5 bases, 5 bases remained unmatched. In DNA form, the CDR3 reads TGCGCCAGCAGCCAACTCGGGACTAGCGGGAGCGACGAGCAGTACTTC. It yields the protein CASSQLGTSGSDEQYF.

This sequence joins TRBV9 and TRBJ2-3, with 9 bases aligning to TRBD2. V lost 4 bases, J lost 1 base, and 7 bases stayed unmatched. From germline, CDR1 is SGDLS and CDR2 YYNGEE. CDR3 length equals 16 residues. The CDR3 DNA is TGTGCCAGCAGCCCTCGCGGGGGGGCCGGCACAGATACGCAGTATTTT. Translating gives CASSPRGGAGTDTQYF.

J is TRBJ2-6 and V is TRBV20-1; possibly TRBD2 for D (6 bases). In germline, CDR1 is DFQATT, CDR2 SNEGSKA (reference sequence). V dropped 1 base and J dropped 1 base, with 14 bases sitting between them. The CDR3 is 17 residues long. The CDR3 nucleotides read TGCAGTGCTAGAGGTCGAGGGACTCGATCTGGGGCCAACGTCCTGACTTTC. Residues: CSARGRGTRSGANVLTF.

This clonotype appeared a few times. The V and J genes are TRBV28 and TRBJ2-3; the D gene is possibly TRBD1 (7 bases). The ends were cut back, 5 bases at V and 4 bases at J, with 25 bases in the middle. Germline lookup yields CDR1 MDHEN and CDR2 SYDVKM. The CDR3 spans 18 residues. The CDR3 DNA follows: TGTGCCAGCAGTGGAGGGGGCAGGGTCCCCTCGTTCGCAGATACGCAGTATTTT. Amino acids: CASSGGGRVPSFADTQYF.

The chain employs TRBV12-3 or TRBV12-4 and TRBJ2-4; no clear D. This CDR3 comprises 17 residues. The V end was cut by 1 base, the J end by 0 bases, with 13 bases between. The CDR3: CASSLELAATAKNIQYF. CDR3 nucleotides: TGTGCCAGCAGTTTAGAGTTAGCCGCGACAGCCAAAAACATTCAGTACTTC.

The V and J genes are TRBV6-5 and TRBJ2-1; the match to TRBD1 covers 10 bases. The CDR3 is 14 amino acids. The ends lost 4 bases at V and 9 bases at J; junction bases unmatched: 6. Germline CDR1 is MNHEY and CDR2 is SVGAGI. The CDR3 sequence is CASSSDRGGSEQFF. As DNA, the CDR3 is TGTGCCAGCAGTTCGGACAGGGGGGGGAGTGAGCAGTTCTTC.

The rearrangement uses TRBV7-8 and TRBJ1-2; TRBD1 is a possible D gene (5 bases). The CDR3 consists of 14 residues. V was trimmed by 4 bases and J by 4 bases, leaving 13 bases between them. Germline loops: CDR1 SGHVS, CDR2 FQNEAQ. The CDR3 sequence is CASSSTERLYGYTF. DNA for the CDR3: TGTGCCAGCAGCTCGACAGAGAGGCTCTATGGCTACACCTTC.

The chain links TRBV25-1 to TRBJ1-3; the D is unclear. The germline V and J ends were trimmed by 5 bases and 3 bases, with 11 bases remaining between them. Germline CDR1 and CDR2: MGHDK and SYGVNS. CDR3 length: 14 amino acids. The CDR3 DNA reads as TGTGCCAGCAGTCCACGGCCCGGTGGAAACACCATATATTTT. It codes for CASSPRPGGNTIYF. Using reference TRBV25-1 and TRBJ1-3 for the parts outside the CDR3, the full variable domain is EADIYQTPRYLVIGTGKKITLECSQTMGHDKMYWYQQDPGMELHLIHYSYGVNSTEKGDLSSESTVSRIRTEHFPLTLESARPSHTSQYLCASSPRPGGNTIYFGEGSWLTVV.

V and J are TRBV29-1 and TRBJ1-1; D uncertain. CDR1 and CDR2 from the germline V gene are SQVTM and ANQGSEA. The CDR3 consists of 13 residues. V lost 4 bases and J lost 4, with 13 bases in between. The chain's CDR3 is CSVAPPGSTEAFF. The CDR3 DNA reads TGCAGCGTTGCCCCCCCAGGAAGCACTGAAGCTTTCTTT.

This chain links TRBV20-1 with TRBJ2-4; the match to TRBD2 covers 9 bases. Trimming removed 5 bases from V and 6 bases from J; junction bases left unmatched: 14. Germline CDR1 reads DFQATT; CDR2 reads SNEGSKA (reference sequence). This CDR3 is 16 amino acids long. The CDR3, as DNA: TGCAGTGCTGGAAAAGCGGGAGGACTCCCCAGAAACATTCAGTACTTC. Its translation is CSAGKAGGLPRNIQYF.

The rearrangement uses TRBV29-1 and TRBJ2-6, with D maybe TRBD1 (5 bases). The ends were cut back, 6 bases at V and 1 base at J, with 10 bases in the middle. CDR3 length: 14 amino acids. Germline loops: CDR1 SQVTM, CDR2 ANQGSEA. The CDR3 sequence is CSVFNRSGANVLTF. DNA of the CDR3: TGCAGCGTCTTTAACAGGTCTGGGGCCAACGTCCTGACTTTC.

The chain couples TRBV29-1 to TRBJ2-5; 12 nucleotides align to TRBD2. Germline-derived CDR1 and CDR2 are SQVTM and ANQGSEA. This CDR3 contains 15 residues. V lost 4 bases to trimming and J lost 11 bases; unmatched junction nucleotides: 14. The CDR3 loop is CSVGLAGGPRNEQYF. In nucleotides, the CDR3 is TGCAGCGTTGGGCTAGCGGGAGGGCCGAGGAATGAGCAGTACTTC.

This clonotype has only a few counts. V is TRBV2 and J is TRBJ2-3; 7 bases align to TRBD2. V lost 4 bases to trimming and J lost 2 bases; unmatched junction nucleotides: 9. The CDR3 covers 16 residues. Germline V gives CDR1 SNHLY, CDR2 FYNNEI. This chain's CDR3 is CASSAPSGPNTDTQYF. CDR3 in DNA: TGTGCCAGCAGTGCGCCTAGCGGACCAAACACAGATACGCAGTATTTT.

Concerning this clonotype itself: Mismatch with germline at one junction end may stem from a read error. This chain connects TRBV3-1 to TRBJ2-7, with 12 nucleotides matching TRBD2. CDR1 LGHDT and CDR2 YNNKEL come from the germline V gene (reference sequence). This CDR3 spans 19 amino acids. CDR3 bases: TGTGGCAGCAGCCAAGATTGGGGACTAGCGGGCCGGAGCTCCTACGAGCAGTACTTC. It translates to CGSSQDWGLAGRSSYEQYF.

In its sample, this clonotype was seen a few times. The chain combines TRBV5-1 with TRBJ2-5; D possibly uses TRBD1 or TRBD2 (5 bases each). The CDR3 length is 14 residues. Germline V lookup: CDR1 SGHRS, CDR2 YFSETQ. With 0 bases removed from V and 5 bases from J, the gap between germline ends came to 11 bases. CDR3 DNA: TGCGCCAGCAGCTTGGAGAGGGGTTCGGAGACCCAGTACTTC. It yields the protein CASSLERGSETQYF.